The next 11 T cell receptor beta chains were all read from a single sample in a study of monozygotic twins with inflammatory bowel disease. TCRdb reprocessed the 5' RACE reads; each CDR3 protein has one entry and no DNA is given. In all, the sample yields roughly 200,000 distinct CDR3 sequences. The sequenced sample was blood. Source of these receptors: a human donor with ulcerative colitis or Crohn's disease, or a healthy co-twin of an affected twin (not recorded which).

The genes are TRBV29-1 and TRBJ1-2; the D call from TCRdb, TRBD1, cannot be confirmed without DNA. This CDR3 is 16 amino acids long. The germline gives CDR1 SQVTM, CDR2 ANQGSEA. The CDR3 is CSATTERTGGSWGYTF.

Here the CDR3 reads CASSFGGRNSPLHF. The chain has TRBV7-6 and TRBJ1-6. This CDR3 region has 14 residues. CDR1 and CDR2 (germline): SGHVS, FNYEAQ.

This chain joins TRBV5-1 and TRBJ2-6. The CDR3 covers 15 residues. In germline, CDR1 is SGHRS, CDR2 YFSETQ. CDR3 residues: CASSLQVAGANVLTF. Using reference TRBV5-1 and TRBJ2-6 for the parts outside the CDR3, the full variable domain is KAGVTQTPRYLIKTRGQQVTLSCSPISGHRSVSWYQQTPGQGLQFLFEYFSETQRNKGNFPGRFSGRQFSNSRSEMNVSTLELGDSALYLCASSLQVAGANVLTFGAGSRLTVL.

This chain joins TRBV5-6 and TRBJ1-3. Per germline, CDR1 SGHDT and CDR2 YYEEEE. This CDR3 spans 15 amino acids. The CDR3 protein is CASSLGQVSGNTIYF. The whole variable domain, filled in from reference TRBV5-6 and TRBJ1-3, reads DAGVTQSPTHLIKTRGQQVTLRCSPKSGHDTVSWYQQALGQGPQFIFQYYEEEERQRGNFPDRFSGHQFPNYSSELNVNALLLGDSALYLCASSLGQVSGNTIYFGEGSWLTVV.

The chain is built from TRBV20-1 and TRBJ2-5. Germline-derived CDR1 and CDR2 are DFQATT and SNEGSKA (reference sequence). The CDR3 contains 12 residues. CDR3: CSARTAGETQYF.

The chain is built from TRBV5-1 and TRBJ1-1. The CDR3 contains 15 residues. Germline V CDR1 and CDR2: SGHRS, YFSETQ. This CDR3 reads CASSWISGRNTEAFF.

This rearrangement joins TRBV12-3 or TRBV12-4 to TRBJ2-2. The CDR3 has 14 amino acids. This chain's CDR3 is CASTRYLPAGELFF.

The CDR3 loop reads CASSFLSGNTEAFF. This chain links TRBV5-8 with TRBJ1-1. This CDR3 is 14 amino acids long. The germline V gene encodes CDR1 SGHTS and CDR2 YDEGEE.

V and J are TRBV5-6 and TRBJ1-5; with no DNA, the TCRdb D assignment of TRBD1 cannot be verified. CDR1 SGHDT and CDR2 YYEEEE come from the germline V gene. The CDR3 runs 12 residues. The CDR3 reads CASSTGGQPQHF.

V is TRBV5-4 and J is TRBJ1-2; the D call from TCRdb, TRBD1, cannot be confirmed without DNA. This CDR3 has 15 amino acids. Germline values: CDR1 SGHNT, CDR2 YYREEE (reference sequence). The CDR3 sequence: CASSLESVGAGGYTF.

The rearrangement links TRBV5-4 to TRBJ2-6. CDR1 is SGHNT and CDR2 is YYREEE in the germline V gene (reference sequence). The CDR3 extends over 16 amino acids. This chain's CDR3 is CASSQSSNSGANVLTF. Full variable domain (rest looked up from reference TRBV5-4 and TRBJ2-6): ETGVTQSPTHLIKTRGQQVTLRCSSQSGHNTVSWYQQALGQGPQFIFQYYREEENGRGNFPPRFSGLQFPNYSSELNVNALELDDSALYLCASSQSSNSGANVLTFGAGSRLTVL.